Each of the 10 T cell receptor beta chains below was sequenced from the same sample in a study of shared clonotypes between healthy human individuals. Here immunoSEQ multiplex PCR was the method, and the copy in TCRdb shows in-frame clones only, minus some. This sample yields roughly 2,000,000 clones, of which roughly 93% are seen a single time; more than 1.5% belongs to the top ten. The naive CD8 subset, CD45RO-negative cells positively selected for CCR7, excluded terminally differentiated effector memory CD45RA+ cells. Sequenced input: naive CD8+ T cells from PBMCs. These receptors were obtained from a man aged 18 to 29 in good health. Some clones in this sample may be carry-over from other donors' samples.

V gene TRBV7-9 combines with J gene TRBJ2-1, with D possibly matching TRBD2 (5 bases). Trimming cost V 11 bases and J 6 bases, with 11 bases left between them. Germline CDR1 is SEHNR and CDR2 is FQNEAQ (reference sequence). The CDR3 sequence is 11 residues long. CDR3 bases: TGTGCCTCGGGGTCAGGCAATGAGCAGTTCTTC. This encodes CASGSGNEQFF.

The rearrangement joins TRBV4-2 to TRBJ1-1, with TRBD1 matching over 7 bases. Per germline, CDR1 LGHNA and CDR2 YNFKEQ. This CDR3 region has 15 residues. With V trimmed by 0 bases and J by 1 base, 2 bases remained unmatched. The CDR3 DNA follows: TGTGCCAGCAGCCAAGAAAAGGGGGCGAACACTGAAGCTTTCTTT. It translates to CASSQEKGANTEAFF.

The gene calls are TRBV9 and TRBJ2-1; D remains ambiguous. Germline CDR1 and CDR2: SGDLS and YYNGEE. Trimming shortened V by 4 bases and J by 8 bases, and 22 bases separated the two germline ends. The CDR3 is 16 amino acids. Here the CDR3 DNA reads TGTGCCAGCAGCCCGCATCCTGCAATCGCGGATGATGAGCAGTTCTTC. This gives the protein CASSPHPAIADDEQFF.

This clone appeared a single time. V and J are TRBV28 and TRBJ2-1; possibly TRBD1 or TRBD2 for D (5 bases each). Germline CDR1 reads MDHEN; CDR2 reads SYDVKM. This CDR3 region has 13 residues. V shed 5 bases and J shed 7 bases, with 12 bases lying between them. CDR3 in DNA: TGTGCCAGCAGTAACTCCGAGGGGAATGAGCAGTTCTTC. Residues: CASSNSEGNEQFF.

The chain links TRBV28 to TRBJ2-1; TRBD2 matches at 7 bases. With V trimmed by 2 bases and J by 3 bases, 7 bases remained unmatched. Germline-derived CDR1 and CDR2 are MDHEN and SYDVKM. The CDR3 loop spans 16 amino acids. CDR3 bases: TGTGCCAGCAGTTTACTCGCGGGAGCTAACTACAATGAGCAGTTCTTC. Translated, it gives CASSLLAGANYNEQFF.

The V gene is TRBV7-3, the J gene TRBJ2-3; 10 bases map to TRBD2. The CDR3 loop spans 16 amino acids. The germline gives CDR1 SGHTA, CDR2 FQGTGA. Trimming at V came to 5 bases and at J to 0 bases, leaving 5 bases not matched to a gene. The CDR3 nucleotides are TGTGCCAGCAGCCAGGGGACTAGCGCTAGCACAGATACGCAGTATTTT. Translated, it gives CASSQGTSASTDTQYF. Based on the CDR3 plus reference TRBV7-3 and TRBJ2-3, the full variable domain is GAGVSQTPSNKVTEKGKYVELRCDPISGHTALYWYRQSLGQGPEFLIYFQGTGAADDSGLPNDRFFAVRPEGSVSTLKIQRTERGDSAVYLCASSQGTSASTDTQYFGPGTRLTVL.

The chain recombines TRBV28 with TRBJ1-5; D is unresolved. V gave up 7 bases and J gave up 0 bases, with 22 bases separating them. In germline, CDR1 is MDHEN, CDR2 SYDVKM. The length of the CDR3 is 18 residues. The CDR3 bases are TGTGCCAGCAACAAAATAAGGTCCGCGTCCCATAGCAATCAGCCCCAGCATTTT. Amino acid sequence: CASNKIRSASHSNQPQHF. The complete variable domain, with remaining parts taken from reference TRBV28 and TRBJ1-5, reads DVKVTQSSRYLVKRTGEKVFLECVQDMDHENMFWYRQDPGLGLRLIYFSYDVKMKEKGDIPEGYSVSREKKERFSLILESASTNQTSMYLCASNKIRSASHSNQPQHFGDGTRLSIL.

The chain joins TRBV29-1 to TRBJ2-7; 7 nucleotides match TRBD1. Germline V gene sequence: CDR1 SQVTM, CDR2 ANQGSEA. Trimming removed 3 bases from V and 4 bases from J; junction bases left unmatched: 6. The length of the CDR3 is 13 residues. CDR3 sequence reads: CSVERDSGYEQYF. In nucleotides, the CDR3 is TGCAGCGTTGAGAGGGACAGCGGTTACGAGCAGTACTTC.

CDR3 residues: CASTGGVDQPQHF. For the CDR3, the DNA is TGTGCCAGTACCGGGGGAGTGGATCAGCCCCAGCATTTT. The chain combines TRBV19 with TRBJ1-5; the D gene is possibly TRBD1 (5 bases). Germline CDR1 reads LNHDA; CDR2 reads SQIVND (reference sequence). The CDR3 length is 13 residues. Trimming left V 7 bases short and J 5 bases short, with 12 bases between.

Regarding this clone: The junction shows a germline mismatch at one end, possibly a read error. The chain recombines TRBV7-9 with TRBJ2-1, with 9 bases that match TRBD1. The CDR3 runs to 15 residues. The germline CDR1 and CDR2 sequences are SEHNR and FQNEAQ (reference sequence). The CDR3 sequence is CASGLAGTGLDEQFF. CDR3 DNA sequence: TGTGCCAGCGGCTTGGCCGGGACAGGGTTAGATGAGCAGTTCTTC.